The 22 T cell receptor beta chains below come from one sample, sequenced in a study of cytotoxic CD8 clonotypes in ibrutinib-treated CLL. The table came from immunoSEQ multiplex PCR; TCRdb's copy has only in-frame clones and leaves some out. Among over 75,000 clones, approximately 78% were seen once, and the ten largest hold around 30%. Source: PBMCs, taken after 12 months of ibrutinib treatment. These receptors were obtained from a human donor with chronic lymphocytic leukemia.

The V gene is TRBV6-1, the J gene TRBJ1-1; weak D call: TRBD1 (6 bases). Germline lookup yields CDR1 MNHNS and CDR2 SASEGT. Between the trimmed V and J ends, which lost 7 bases and 0 bases, there was a span of 9 bases. CDR3 length: 13 amino acids. The CDR3 DNA reads TGTGCCAGCATGAGGGGGATGAACACTGAAGCTTTCTTT. Encoded protein: CASMRGMNTEAFF.

As for this clone: One end of the junction varies from germline; a read error may be responsible. The chain is built from TRBV10-3 and TRBJ2-7, with TRBD2 identical over 9 bases. The CDR3 contains 14 residues. Germline V CDR1 and CDR2: ENHRY, SYGVKD. The CDR3 nucleotides read TGTGCGATCAGTGATGTAGCGGGGGCCGCCGAGCAGTACTTC. It is translated as CAISDVAGAAEQYF.

This clone was seen a handful of times. The chain employs TRBV12-2 and TRBJ2-7; TRBD1, the D gene given by the table, was not confirmed from the DNA. TRBV12-2 is annotated as a pseudogene. This CDR3 has 12 amino acids. The chain's CDR3 is CASRLDRYQQYF. The CDR3 coding sequence is TGTGCAAGTCGCTTAGACAGGTATCAGCAGTACTTC.

The rearrangement links TRBV6-5 to TRBJ2-1; the D gene could be TRBD1 or TRBD2 (5 bases each). V was trimmed by 2 bases and J by 7 bases, leaving 15 bases between them. The CDR3 is 15 residues long. In germline, CDR1 is MNHEY, CDR2 SVGAGI. The CDR3 loop reads CASSYRETALNEQFF. CDR3 DNA: TGTGCCAGCAGTTACAGGGAGACAGCTTTAAATGAGCAGTTCTTC.

This sequence joins TRBV4-1 and TRBJ1-2; a possible D gene is TRBD1 (6 bases). Germline values: CDR1 MGHRA, CDR2 YSYEKL. Trimming took 4 bases from V and 8 from J, leaving 20 bases between them. This CDR3 has 15 amino acids. The chain's CDR3 is CASSPAPGGLGGYTF. The CDR3 DNA sequence: TGCGCCAGCAGCCCCGCCCCGGGGGGGCTGGGAGGCTACACCTTC.

The chain carries TRBV7-9 and TRBJ2-4; D possibly corresponds to TRBD2 (6 bases). Trimming cost V 5 bases and J 0 bases, with 17 bases left between them. CDR1 SEHNR and CDR2 FQNEAQ come from the germline V gene (reference sequence). This CDR3 is 17 amino acids long. The CDR3 here is CASSPSRDFLAKNIQYF. CDR3 bases: TGTGCCAGCAGCCCCTCAAGGGACTTTCTAGCCAAAAACATTCAGTACTTC.

The chain employs TRBV6-6 and TRBJ1-2; D possibly corresponds to TRBD1 (5 bases). Trimming removed 0 bases from V and 7 bases from J, with 12 bases in between. CDR1 MNHNY and CDR2 SVGAGI come from the germline V gene (reference sequence). The CDR3 runs 14 residues. DNA for the CDR3: TGTGCCAGCAGTTACTCAGTGCAGGGCCGTGGCTACACCTTC. This encodes CASSYSVQGRGYTF.

The chain has TRBV7-6 and TRBJ2-7; D remains ambiguous. Germline lookup yields CDR1 SGHVS and CDR2 FNYEAQ. The CDR3 length is 13 residues. Trimming shortened V by 0 bases and J by 1 base, and 4 bases separated the two germline ends. The CDR3 sequence is CASSLASSYEQYF. In nucleotides, the CDR3 is TGTGCCAGCAGCTTAGCCTCTTCCTACGAGCAGTACTTC.

The chain is built from TRBV4-1 and TRBJ2-7; D remains unclear. V was pared by 6 bases and J by 0 bases, with 12 bases between. CDR3 length: 14 residues. CDR1 is MGHRA, CDR2 YSYEKL, per germline. The CDR3 bases are TGCGCCAGCAGGGTATCACCGAGCTCCTACGAGCAGTACTTC. Translating it yields CASRVSPSSYEQYF.

J is TRBJ2-7 and V is TRBV6-5, with a tentative D call TRBD2 (6 bases). Per the germline V gene, CDR1 is MNHEY and CDR2 is SVGAGI. The CDR3 contains 13 residues. V lost 6 bases to trimming and J lost 4 bases, with 13 bases between them. CDR3 bases: TGTGCCAGCAGCCGGGGGTCGATATACGAGCAGTACTTC. Translating gives CASSRGSIYEQYF.

V and J are TRBV14 and TRBJ1-4, with D perhaps matching TRBD1 (6 bases). This CDR3 has 14 amino acids. Germline V CDR1 and CDR2: SGHDN, FVKESK. Trimming pared 6 bases from V and 4 bases from J, leaving 12 bases between. CDR3 region: CASSLRGLNEKLFF. DNA of the CDR3: TGTGCCAGCAGTCTCAGGGGACTTAATGAAAAACTGTTTTTT.

The chain couples TRBV10-3 to TRBJ2-3; 8 nucleotides match TRBD2. This CDR3 spans 14 amino acids. V lost 6 bases to trimming and J lost 6 bases; unmatched junction nucleotides: 8. Germline V gives CDR1 ENHRY, CDR2 SYGVKD. The CDR3 sequence is CAIRWTSSGDTQYF. CDR3 in DNA: TGTGCCATCAGATGGACTAGCTCGGGGGATACGCAGTATTTT.

This clone appeared a single time. The V call is TRBV7-3, the J call TRBJ2-1; the match to TRBD2 covers 15 bases. Germline V gene data show CDR1 as SGHTA and CDR2 as FQGTGA. This CDR3 is built from 16 residues. V dropped 0 bases and J dropped 9; count of bases not matched to a gene: 3. Here the CDR3 DNA reads TGTGCCAGCAGCTTAACAGGGACTAGCGGGGGGAGTGAGCAGTTCTTC. Protein: CASSLTGTSGGSEQFF.

This clone was seen once. The rearrangement uses TRBV6-1 and TRBJ1-5; possibly TRBD1 for D (5 bases). CDR1 and CDR2 (germline): MNHNS, SASEGT. The CDR3 runs to 15 residues. The germline V and J ends were trimmed by 5 bases and 0 bases, with 11 bases remaining between them. The DNA of the CDR3 is TGTGCCAGCAGTAAAGAGGGGTATAGCAATCAGCCCCAGCATTTT. Protein sequence: CASSKEGYSNQPQHF.

The chain employs TRBV5-1 and TRBJ2-5; 10 bases fit TRBD2. There are 15 residues in the CDR3. CDR1 is SGHRS and CDR2 is YFSETQ in the germline V gene. The J segment lost 2 bases and the V segment lost 3 bases, leaving 4 bases of the junction unmatched. The DNA for the CDR3 is TGCGCCAGCAGCTATAGCGGGGGGTTTCAAGAGACCCAGTACTTC. Translation: CASSYSGGFQETQYF.

This rearrangement joins TRBV7-9 to TRBJ2-7; no reliable D call. Germline V gives CDR1 SEHNR, CDR2 FQNEAQ (reference sequence). V dropped 0 bases and J dropped 3 bases, with 6 bases sitting between them. CDR3 length: 13 residues. In nucleotides, the CDR3 is TGTGCCAGCAGCTTAGCGGTAAGCTACGAGCAGTACTTC. As protein: CASSLAVSYEQYF. The full variable domain, completed using reference TRBV7-9 and TRBJ2-7, is DTGVSQNPRHKITKRGQNVTFRCDPISEHNRLYWYRQTLGQGPEFLTYFQNEAQLEKSRLLSDRFSAERPKGSFSTLEIQRTEQGDSAMYLCASSLAVSYEQYFGPGTRLTVT.

The chain uses TRBV6-1 and TRBJ2-3; no definite D call. CDR3 length: 12 amino acids. Germline values: CDR1 MNHNS, CDR2 SASEGT. V lost 4 bases, J lost 6 bases, and 8 bases lay in between. The CDR3 loop is CASSVSGDTQYF. CDR3 in DNA: TGTGCCAGCAGTGTATCGGGCGATACGCAGTATTTT.

The chain recombines TRBV7-9 with TRBJ1-2; a possible D gene is TRBD1 (5 bases). V was shortened by 3 bases and J by 8 bases, with 16 bases between the two germline ends. Germline V gene lookup returns CDR1 SEHNR and CDR2 FQNEAQ (reference sequence). CDR3 length equals 14 residues. DNA of the CDR3: TGTGCCAGCAGCTTCGGGACTACTCCGCGGGGCTACACCTTC. Amino acids: CASSFGTTPRGYTF.

V and J are TRBV4-1 and TRBJ1-5; the D is unclear. The germline V and J ends were trimmed by 0 bases and 3 bases, with 6 bases remaining between them. The CDR3 loop spans 14 amino acids. CDR1 and CDR2 from the germline V gene are MGHRA and YSYEKL. CDR3 in DNA: TGCGCCAGCAGCCAAGATGGCACCAATCAGCCCCAGCATTTT. It specifies CASSQDGTNQPQHF.

V usage is TRBV7-3 and J usage is TRBJ2-2; D unresolved. The CDR3 spans 19 residues. CDR1 SGHTA and CDR2 FQGTGA come from the germline V gene. With 1 base removed from V and 5 bases from J, the gap between germline ends came to 23 bases. CDR3 region: CASSLMGPRPLSGTGELFF. As DNA, the CDR3 is TGTGCCAGCAGCTTAATGGGCCCGCGCCCTCTTAGTGGGACCGGGGAGCTGTTTTTT.

V is TRBV9 and J is TRBJ1-6, with D maybe TRBD1 (6 bases). Germline lookup yields CDR1 SGDLS and CDR2 YYNGEE. The CDR3 is 15 residues long. V lost 3 bases, J lost 5 bases, and 12 bases lay in between. The CDR3 DNA reads as TGTGCCAGCAGCGAGTCTGGACAGAATAATTCACCCCTCCACTTT. Its protein is CASSESGQNNSPLHF. Supplemented by reference TRBV9 and TRBJ1-6, the full variable domain reads DSGVTQTPKHLITATGQRVTLRCSPRSGDLSVYWYQQSLDQGLQFLIQYYNGEERAKGNILERFSAQQFPDLHSELNLSSLELGDSALYFCASSESGQNNSPLHFGNGTRLTVT.

This sequence joins TRBV12-5 and TRBJ2-5, with D possibly TRBD2 on 7 matching bases. The V end was cut by 2 bases, the J end by 1 base, with 11 bases between. The CDR3 contains 15 residues. CDR1 and CDR2 from the germline V gene are LGHNT and FRNRAP. The DNA of the CDR3 is TGTGCTAGTGGTTTGTATAGGGGGGGCCAAGAGACCCAGTACTTC. Translation: CASGLYRGGQETQYF.